The TCR beta chain under discussion was sequenced for a study of T cells in Graves' hyperthyroidism and ophthalmopathy. Germline V gene lookup returns CDR1 MDHEN and CDR2 SYDVKM. The CDR3 runs to 14 residues. V lost 6 bases to trimming and J lost 3 bases; unmatched junction nucleotides: 5. The TCR beta CDR3 regions underwent amplification using RNA transcripts as the source. Carried out on the TCR CDR3, a first-round RT-PCR used the HTBI primer set. In TCRdb, the multiplex PCR reads were re-called with MiXCR into one record per CDR3 protein. Of more than 500,000 distinct CDR3 sequences listed, about 45% are singletons. This clonotype was seen more than once but under ten times.

This sequence originates from an adult woman with Graves' disease, either hyperthyroidism or ophthalmopathy (not recorded which). The rearrangement uses TRBV28 and TRBJ2-7, with TRBD2 matching 10 bases. The sample comprised peripheral blood or thyroid tissue (not recorded which). The CDR3 DNA sequence: TGTGCCAGCAGACAACTAGCGGGAAGCTACGAGCAGTACTTC. This codes for CASRQLAGSYEQYF.